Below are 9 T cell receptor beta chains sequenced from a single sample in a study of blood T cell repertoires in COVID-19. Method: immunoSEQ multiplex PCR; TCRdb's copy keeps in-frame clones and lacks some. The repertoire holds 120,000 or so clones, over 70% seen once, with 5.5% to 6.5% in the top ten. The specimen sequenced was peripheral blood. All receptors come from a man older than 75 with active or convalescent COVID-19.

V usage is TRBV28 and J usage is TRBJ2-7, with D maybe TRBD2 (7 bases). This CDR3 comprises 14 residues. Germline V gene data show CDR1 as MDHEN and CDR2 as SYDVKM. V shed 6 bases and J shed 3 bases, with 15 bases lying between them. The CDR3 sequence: CASSLGGGDYEQYF. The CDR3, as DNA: TGTGCCAGCAGCCTAGGGGGGGGTGACTACGAGCAGTACTTC.

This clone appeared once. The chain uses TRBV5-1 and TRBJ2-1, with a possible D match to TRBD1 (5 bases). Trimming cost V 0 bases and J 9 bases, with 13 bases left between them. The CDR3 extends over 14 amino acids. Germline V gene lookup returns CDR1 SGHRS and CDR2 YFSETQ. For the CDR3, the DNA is TGCGCCAGCAGCTTGGCCGGCAGGGAAGGTGAGCAGTTCTTC. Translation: CASSLAGREGEQFF.

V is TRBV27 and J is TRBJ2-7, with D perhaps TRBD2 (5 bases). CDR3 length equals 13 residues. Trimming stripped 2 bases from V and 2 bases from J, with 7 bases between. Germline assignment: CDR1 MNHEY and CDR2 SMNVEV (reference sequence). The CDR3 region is CASSLPGAYEQYF. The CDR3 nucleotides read TGTGCCAGCAGTTTACCCGGGGCCTACGAGCAGTACTTC.

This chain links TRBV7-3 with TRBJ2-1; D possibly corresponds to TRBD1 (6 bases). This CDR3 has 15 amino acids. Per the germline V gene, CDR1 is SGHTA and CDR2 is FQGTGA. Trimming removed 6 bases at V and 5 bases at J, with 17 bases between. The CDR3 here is CASRSPGTQNNEQFF. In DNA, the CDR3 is TGTGCCAGCAGATCCCCCGGGACACAGAACAATGAGCAGTTCTTC.

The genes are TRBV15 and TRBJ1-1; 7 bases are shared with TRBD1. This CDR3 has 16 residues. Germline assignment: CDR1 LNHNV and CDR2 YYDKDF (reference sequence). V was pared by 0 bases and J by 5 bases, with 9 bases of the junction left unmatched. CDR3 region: CATSRDNDRVGTEAFF. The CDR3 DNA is TGTGCCACCAGCAGAGATAATGACAGGGTTGGAACTGAAGCTTTCTTT.

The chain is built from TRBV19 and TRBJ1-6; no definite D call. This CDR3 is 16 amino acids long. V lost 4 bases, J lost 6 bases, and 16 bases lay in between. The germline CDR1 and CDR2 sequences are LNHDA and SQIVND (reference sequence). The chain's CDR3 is CASSTAFVGANSPLHF. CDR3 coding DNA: TGTGCCAGTAGTACAGCCTTTGTCGGAGCTAATTCACCCCTCCACTTT.

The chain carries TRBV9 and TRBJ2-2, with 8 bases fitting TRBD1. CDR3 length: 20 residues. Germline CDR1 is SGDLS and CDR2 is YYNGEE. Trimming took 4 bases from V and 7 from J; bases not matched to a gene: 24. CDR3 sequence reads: CASSPRPSGTGQRFGGELFF. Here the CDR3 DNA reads TGTGCCAGCAGCCCCCGACCATCAGGGACAGGTCAAAGGTTCGGCGGGGAGCTGTTTTTT.

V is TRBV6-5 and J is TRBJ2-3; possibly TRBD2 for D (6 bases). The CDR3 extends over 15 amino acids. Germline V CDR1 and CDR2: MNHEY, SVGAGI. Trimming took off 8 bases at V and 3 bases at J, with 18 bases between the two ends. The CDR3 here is CASGLGPGGTDTQYF. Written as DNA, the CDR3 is TGTGCCAGCGGCCTGGGGCCAGGAGGGACAGATACGCAGTATTTT.

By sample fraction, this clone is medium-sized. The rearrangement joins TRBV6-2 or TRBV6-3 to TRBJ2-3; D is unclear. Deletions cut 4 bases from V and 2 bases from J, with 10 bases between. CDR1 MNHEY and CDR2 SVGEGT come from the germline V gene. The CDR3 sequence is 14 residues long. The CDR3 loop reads CASSFEQITDTQYF. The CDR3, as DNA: TGTGCCAGCAGTTTCGAACAGATCACAGATACGCAGTATTTT.